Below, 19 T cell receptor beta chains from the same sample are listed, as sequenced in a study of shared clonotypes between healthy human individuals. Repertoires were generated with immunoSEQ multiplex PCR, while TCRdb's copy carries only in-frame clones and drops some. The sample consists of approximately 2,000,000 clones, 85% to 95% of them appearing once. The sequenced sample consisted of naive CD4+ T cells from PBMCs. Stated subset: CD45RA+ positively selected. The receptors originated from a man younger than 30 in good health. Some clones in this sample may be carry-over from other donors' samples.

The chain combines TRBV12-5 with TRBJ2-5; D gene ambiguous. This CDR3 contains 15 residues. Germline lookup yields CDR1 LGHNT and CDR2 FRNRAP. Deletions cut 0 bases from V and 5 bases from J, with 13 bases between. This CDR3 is CASGLVTPTGETQYF. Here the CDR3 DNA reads TGTGCTAGTGGTTTGGTTACCCCGACCGGGGAGACCCAGTACTTC.

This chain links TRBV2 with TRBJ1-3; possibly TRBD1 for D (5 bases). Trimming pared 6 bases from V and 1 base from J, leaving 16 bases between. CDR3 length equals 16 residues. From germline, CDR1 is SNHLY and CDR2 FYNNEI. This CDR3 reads CASSVGLSGSGNTIYF. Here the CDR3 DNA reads TGTGCCAGCAGCGTCGGCCTTTCAGGGTCTGGAAACACCATATATTTT.

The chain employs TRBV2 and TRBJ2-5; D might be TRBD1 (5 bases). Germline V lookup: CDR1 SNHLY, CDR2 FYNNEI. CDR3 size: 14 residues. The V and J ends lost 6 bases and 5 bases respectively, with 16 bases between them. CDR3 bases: TGTGCCAGCAGGGAAACCGAAGGGGTCGAGACCCAGTACTTC. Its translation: CASRETEGVETQYF.

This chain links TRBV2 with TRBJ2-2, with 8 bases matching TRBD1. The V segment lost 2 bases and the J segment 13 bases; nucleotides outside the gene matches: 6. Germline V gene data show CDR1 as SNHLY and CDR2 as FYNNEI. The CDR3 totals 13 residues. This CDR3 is CASSEPQGARLFF. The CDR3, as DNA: TGTGCCAGCAGTGAACCCCAGGGGGCTCGGCTGTTTTTT.

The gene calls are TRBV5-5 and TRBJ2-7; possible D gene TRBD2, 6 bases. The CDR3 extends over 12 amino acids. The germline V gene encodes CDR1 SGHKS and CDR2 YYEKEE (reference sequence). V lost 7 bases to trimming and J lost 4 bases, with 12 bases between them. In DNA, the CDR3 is TGTGCCAGCGGGACTGAGATATACGAGCAGTACTTC. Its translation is CASGTEIYEQYF.

The CDR3 loop is CASSLVGSGTAGELFF. Written as DNA, the CDR3 is TGCGCCAGCAGCTTGGTGGGTAGCGGGACCGCCGGGGAGCTGTTTTTT. V usage is TRBV5-1 and J usage is TRBJ2-2; the match to TRBD2 covers 8 bases. Per germline, CDR1 SGHRS and CDR2 YFSETQ. This CDR3 has 16 amino acids. V was clipped by 0 bases and J by 6 bases; unmatched bases: 7. Full variable domain (missing parts from reference TRBV5-1 and TRBJ2-2): KAGVTQTPRYLIKTRGQQVTLSCSPISGHRSVSWYQQTPGQGLQFLFEYFSETQRNKGNFPGRFSGRQFSNSRSEMNVSTLELGDSALYLCASSLVGSGTAGELFFGEGSRLTVL.

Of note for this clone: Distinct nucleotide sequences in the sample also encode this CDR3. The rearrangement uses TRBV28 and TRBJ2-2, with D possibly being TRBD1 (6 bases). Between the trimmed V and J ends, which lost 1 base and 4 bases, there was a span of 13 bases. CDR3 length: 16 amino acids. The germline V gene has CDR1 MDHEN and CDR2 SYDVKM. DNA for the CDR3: TGTGCCAGCAGTTTATTTGGGCAGGGGCTCACCGGGGAGCTGTTTTTT. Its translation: CASSLFGQGLTGELFF.

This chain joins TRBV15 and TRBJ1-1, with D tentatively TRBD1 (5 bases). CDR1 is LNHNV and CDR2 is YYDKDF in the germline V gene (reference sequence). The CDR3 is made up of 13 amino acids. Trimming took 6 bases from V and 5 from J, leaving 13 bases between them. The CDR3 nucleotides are TGTGCCACCAGGGGCAGCCGGGGGACTGAAGCTTTCTTT. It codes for CATRGSRGTEAFF.

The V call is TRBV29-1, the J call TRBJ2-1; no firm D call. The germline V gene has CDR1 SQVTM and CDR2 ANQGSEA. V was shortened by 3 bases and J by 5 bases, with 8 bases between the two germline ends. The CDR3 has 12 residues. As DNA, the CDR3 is TGCAGCGTTGATGCCAGAAACAATGAGCAGTTCTTC. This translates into CSVDARNNEQFF.

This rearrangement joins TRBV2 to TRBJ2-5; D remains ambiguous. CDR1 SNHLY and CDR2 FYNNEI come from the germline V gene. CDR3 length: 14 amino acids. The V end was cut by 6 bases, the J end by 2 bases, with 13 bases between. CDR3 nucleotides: TGTGCCAGCAGCAGACAAGGCCTTCAAGAGACCCAGTACTTC. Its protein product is CASSRQGLQETQYF.

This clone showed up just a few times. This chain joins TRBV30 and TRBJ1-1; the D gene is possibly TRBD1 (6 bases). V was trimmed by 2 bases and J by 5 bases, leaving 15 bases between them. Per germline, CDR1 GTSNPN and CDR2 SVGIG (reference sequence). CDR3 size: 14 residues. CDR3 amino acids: CAWSPDRLGTEAFF. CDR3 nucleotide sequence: TGTGCCTGGAGTCCGGACAGATTGGGAACTGAAGCTTTCTTT.

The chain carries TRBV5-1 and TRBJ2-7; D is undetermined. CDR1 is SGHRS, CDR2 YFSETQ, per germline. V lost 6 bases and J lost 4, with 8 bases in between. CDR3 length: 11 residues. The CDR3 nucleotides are TGCGCCAGCAAGGACGTATACGAGCAGTACTTC. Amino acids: CASKDVYEQYF. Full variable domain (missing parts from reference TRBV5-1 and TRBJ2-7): KAGVTQTPRYLIKTRGQQVTLSCSPISGHRSVSWYQQTPGQGLQFLFEYFSETQRNKGNFPGRFSGRQFSNSRSEMNVSTLELGDSALYLCASKDVYEQYFGPGTRLTVT.

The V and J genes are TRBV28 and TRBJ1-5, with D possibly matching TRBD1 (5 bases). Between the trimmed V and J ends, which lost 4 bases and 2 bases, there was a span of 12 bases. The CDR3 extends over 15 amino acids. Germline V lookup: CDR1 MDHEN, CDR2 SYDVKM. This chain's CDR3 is CASSWGRRGNQPQHF. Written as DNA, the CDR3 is TGTGCCAGCAGTTGGGGCCGTAGGGGCAATCAGCCCCAGCATTTT.

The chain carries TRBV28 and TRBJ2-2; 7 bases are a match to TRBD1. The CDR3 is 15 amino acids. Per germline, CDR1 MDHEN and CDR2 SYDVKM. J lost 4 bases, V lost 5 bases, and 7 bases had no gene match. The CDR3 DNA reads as TGTGCCAGCAGTCTTTGGGCAGGGGGCACCGGGGAGCTGTTTTTT. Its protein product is CASSLWAGGTGELFF.

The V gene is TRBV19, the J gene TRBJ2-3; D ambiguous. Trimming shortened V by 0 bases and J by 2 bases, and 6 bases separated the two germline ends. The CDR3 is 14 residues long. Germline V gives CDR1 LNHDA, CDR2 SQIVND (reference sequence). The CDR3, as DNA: TGTGCCAGTAGTATAGACGACACCACAGATACGCAGTATTTT. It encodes CASSIDDTTDTQYF. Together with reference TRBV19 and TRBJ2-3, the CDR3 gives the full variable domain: DGGITQSPKYLFRKEGQNVTLSCEQNLNHDAMYWYRQDPGQGLRLIYYSQIVNDFQKGDIAEGYSVSREKKESFPLTVTSAQKNPTAFYLCASSIDDTTDTQYFGPGTRLTVL.

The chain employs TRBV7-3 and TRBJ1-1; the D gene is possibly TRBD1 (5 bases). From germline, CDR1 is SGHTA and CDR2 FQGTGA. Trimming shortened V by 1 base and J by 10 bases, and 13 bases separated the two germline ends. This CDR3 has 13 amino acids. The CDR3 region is CASSLIRGGVAFF. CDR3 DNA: TGTGCCAGCAGCTTAATTAGGGGCGGGGTAGCTTTCTTT.

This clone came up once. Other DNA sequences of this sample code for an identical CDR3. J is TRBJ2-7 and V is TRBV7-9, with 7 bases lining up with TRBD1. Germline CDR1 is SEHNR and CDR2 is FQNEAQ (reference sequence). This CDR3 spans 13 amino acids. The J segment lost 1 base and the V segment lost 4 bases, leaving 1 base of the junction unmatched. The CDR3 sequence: CASSSDRSYEQYF. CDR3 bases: TGTGCCAGCAGCTCGGACAGGTCCTACGAGCAGTACTTC. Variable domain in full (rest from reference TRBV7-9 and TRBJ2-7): DTGVSQNPRHKITKRGQNVTFRCDPISEHNRLYWYRQTLGQGPEFLTYFQNEAQLEKSRLLSDRFSAERPKGSFSTLEIQRTEQGDSAMYLCASSSDRSYEQYFGPGTRLTVT.

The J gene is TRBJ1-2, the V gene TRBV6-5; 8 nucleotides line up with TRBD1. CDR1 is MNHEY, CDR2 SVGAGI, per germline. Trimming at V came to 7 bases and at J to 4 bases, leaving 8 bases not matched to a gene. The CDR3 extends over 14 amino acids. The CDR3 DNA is TGTGCCAGCAAGACCGGACAGGGATTCTATGGCTACACCTTC. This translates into CASKTGQGFYGYTF.

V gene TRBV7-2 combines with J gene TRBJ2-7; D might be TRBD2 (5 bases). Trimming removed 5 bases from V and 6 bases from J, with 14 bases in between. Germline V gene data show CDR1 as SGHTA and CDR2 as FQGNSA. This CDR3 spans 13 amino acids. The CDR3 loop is CASSAKGRGEQYF. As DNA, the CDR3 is TGTGCCAGCAGCGCCAAGGGCCGGGGCGAGCAGTACTTC. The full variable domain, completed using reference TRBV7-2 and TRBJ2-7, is GAGVSQSPSNKVTEKGKDVELRCDPISGHTALYWYRQSLGQGLEFLIYFQGNSAPDKSGLPSDRFSAERTGGSVSTLTIQRTQQEDSAVYLCASSAKGRGEQYFGPGTRLTVT.